This T cell receptor beta chain was identified during a study of shared clonotypes between healthy human individuals. Notes on the study in general: Investigators expected sequencing depth to affect clonotype sharing among donors.

A word on this clone: Its antigen is not known.

Germline V gives CDR1 SGHVS, CDR2 FNYEAQ. V was clipped by 5 bases and J by 2 bases, with 4 bases between them. The CDR3 covers 11 residues. Sequenced by immunoSEQ multiplex PCR; TCRdb stores in-frame clones only, minus some. The sample shows about 2.4 million clones, more than 85% of them seen only once. V is TRBV7-6 and J is TRBJ2-7; D remains ambiguous. Sequencing input: naive CD4+ T cells from PBMCs. As to subset: CD45RA+ positively selected. The sequence came from a man aged 18 to 29 in good health. Some clones in this sample may be carry-over from other donors' samples. CDR3 nucleotides: TGTGCCAGCAGCGAACCCTACGAGCAGTACTTC. Translated, it gives CASSEPYEQYF.